Here is one T cell receptor beta chain with its context. The record originates from a study of T cell responses to AZD1222 COVID-19 vaccine. This CDR3 is 15 amino acids long. Per germline, CDR1 MGHRA and CDR2 YSYEKL. Trimming removed 0 bases from V and 6 bases from J, with 14 bases in between. Data came from immunoSEQ multiplex PCR; TCRdb stores just in-frame clones and leaves some out. The sample contains over 150,000 clones, over 75% of which appear only once. This TCR was recovered from an adult in good health. J is TRBJ1-1 and V is TRBV4-1, with a weak D call TRBD1 (6 bases). The specimen was peripheral blood, collected on day 0 of AZD1222 vaccination. CDR3 region: CASSQDRNREAEAFF. As DNA, the CDR3 is TGCGCCAGCAGCCAAGACCGGAACAGGGAGGCTGAAGCTTTCTTT.